Reported below is one TCR beta chain. The antigen is unknown. This record comes from a study of shared clonotypes between healthy human individuals. In the study overall: With ages of 18 to 49, the donors were a couple of women and a few men.

Study-wide results and limits: A few donors had about 5.1% of their naive CD4 clonotypes in common. The study found lower generation probabilities in non-shared clonotypes than in those shared by all four donors.

Genomic DNA of each subset was evenly split across several immunoSEQ plates. Profiling relied on immunoSEQ multiplex PCR, and the TCRdb table lists in-frame clones only, not all of them. Among 1.6 million or so clones listed, over 95% were seen once. Sequenced sample: naive CD4+ T cells sorted from blood. Indicated subset: CD45RA+ positively selected. The receptor was isolated from a man aged 30 to 39 in good health.

Written as DNA, the CDR3 is TGTGCCAGCAGCTTCGCCCGATTCTCTGAAGCTTTCTTT. This encodes CASSFARFSEAFF. The chain employs TRBV7-2 and TRBJ1-1; no definite D call. V shed 3 bases and J shed 6 bases, with 11 bases lying between them. The CDR3 is 13 amino acids. Per the germline V gene, CDR1 is SGHTA and CDR2 is FQGNSA. Complete variable domain (other parts from reference TRBV7-2 and TRBJ1-1): GAGVSQSPSNKVTEKGKDVELRCDPISGHTALYWYRQSLGQGLEFLIYFQGNSAPDKSGLPSDRFSAERTGGSVSTLTIQRTQQEDSAVYLCASSFARFSEAFFGQGTRLTVV.